This TCR beta chain appears in the sequencing data of a study of cytomegalovirus exposure and HLA in healthy donors. There are 17 residues in the CDR3. Looked up from germline, CDR1 is LGHNA and CDR2 is YSLEER. V lost 3 bases to trimming and J lost 3 bases, with 17 bases between them. PCR involved 60 Vbeta and 13 Jbeta primers. The method was immunoSEQ multiplex PCR; TCRdb's version includes in-frame clones alone and lacks a portion of them. Of about 170,000 clones listed, 73% are singletons. The receptor's source is a woman aged 18 to 35 in good health and CMV-seropositive. V is TRBV4-3 and J is TRBJ2-2; a weak D match, TRBD2 (5 bases). The material sequenced was PBMCs. The CDR3 nucleotides read TGCGCCAGCAGCCAGGGATGGGCCGGGGAAGACACCGGGGAGCTGTTTTTT. It codes for CASSQGWAGEDTGELFF.